The rows below give T cell receptor beta chains drawn from one sample of a study of cytomegalovirus exposure and HLA in healthy donors. Some clones are missing from TCRdb's copy, which holds only in-frame ones; the method was immunoSEQ multiplex PCR. The sample has 60,000 or so clones, roughly 80% seen once. The sample was PBMCs. The receptor source for this set is a woman aged 35 to 49 in good health and CMV-seropositive. The CDR3 runs from the conserved cysteine through the conserved F or W. D genes are given only for firm matches. Expanded clones get a size class; other rows say once, few or many, or leave the size out.

J: TRBJ2-5; size: once; V: TRBV5-1; D: TRBD2; CDR3: CASSLVRGGRQETQYF; DNA: TGCGCCAGCAGCTTGGTTCGCGGGGGGCGACAAGAGACCCAGTACTTC
J: TRBJ2-7; size: few; V: TRBV11-2; D: -; CDR3: CASSQTSMSYEQYF; DNA: TGTGCCAGCAGCCAAACTAGCATGTCCTACGAGCAGTACTTC
J: TRBJ2-5; size: -; V: TRBV15; D: -; CDR3: CATSRDKTYQETQYF; DNA: TGTGCCACCAGCAGAGATAAGACTTACCAAGAGACCCAGTACTTC
J: TRBJ2-1; size: -; V: TRBV5-1; D: TRBD1; CDR3: CASSPKAGGRYNEQFF; DNA: TGCGCCAGCAGCCCGAAAGCAGGGGGTAGGTACAATGAGCAGTTCTTC
J: TRBJ2-7; size: few; V: TRBV12-5; D: TRBD1; CDR3: CASGSPGQGDEQYF; DNA: TGTGCTAGTGGTTCACCGGGACAGGGGGACGAGCAGTACTTC
J: TRBJ1-2; size: -; V: TRBV18; D: -; CDR3: CASSLNSWDGYTF; DNA: TGTGCCAGCTCACTAAACAGTTGGGATGGCTACACCTTC
J: TRBJ2-7; size: -; V: TRBV4-1; D: -; CDR3: CASRNIGTNSYEQYF; DNA: TGCGCCAGCAGGAACATCGGGACAAACTCCTACGAGCAGTACTTC
J: TRBJ2-3; size: -; V: TRBV5-1; D: -; CDR3: CASTSSPGIYDTQYF; DNA: TGCGCCAGCACCTCCTCCCCAGGAATTTATGATACGCAGTATTTT
J: TRBJ2-7; size: -; V: TRBV7-2; D: TRBD1; CDR3: CASSGTGYEQYF; DNA: TGTGCCAGCAGCGGGACAGGGTACGAGCAGTACTTC
J: TRBJ2-2; size: -; V: TRBV12-5; D: -; CDR3: CASGLVIGRGSGELFF; DNA: TGTGCTAGTGGTTTGGTAATCGGCAGGGGTTCCGGGGAGCTGTTTTTT
J: TRBJ1-2; size: -; V: TRBV6-1; D: TRBD1; CDR3: CASSERRQGRDGYTF; DNA: TGTGCCAGCAGTGAACGCCGACAGGGAAGAGATGGCTACACCTTC
J: TRBJ2-3; size: -; V: TRBV5-1; D: -; CDR3: CASSLATGRTDTQYF; DNA: TGCGCCAGCAGCTTGGCAACAGGGCGCACAGATACGCAGTATTTT
J: TRBJ1-1; size: once; V: TRBV7-3; D: TRBD1; CDR3: CASSLDGYRGQATEAFF; DNA: TGTGCCAGCAGCTTAGATGGGTACAGGGGGCAGGCCACTGAAGCTTTCTTT
J: TRBJ1-1; size: -; V: TRBV4-1; D: TRBD1; CDR3: CASSQVWDRNTEAFF; DNA: TGCGCCAGCAGCCAAGTTTGGGACAGGAACACTGAAGCTTTCTTT
J: TRBJ1-1; size: -; V: TRBV5-5; D: TRBD1; CDR3: CASSLTGGAEAFF; DNA: TGTGCCAGCAGCTTGACAGGGGGGGCTGAAGCTTTCTTT
J: TRBJ2-1; size: -; V: TRBV7-9; D: TRBD2; CDR3: CASSLAGGVGEQFF; DNA: TGTGCCAGCAGTCTAGCGGGGGGGGTCGGGGAGCAGTTCTTC
J: TRBJ1-5; size: -; V: TRBV6-5; D: -; CDR3: CASSPDRSPNQPQHF; DNA: TGTGCCAGCAGTCCCGACAGGAGTCCAAATCAGCCCCAGCATTTT
J: TRBJ2-5; size: -; V: TRBV7-7; D: TRBD2; CDR3: CASSRGGRLEETQYF; DNA: TGTGCTAGCAGCCGGGGGGGGAGGTTAGAAGAGACCCAGTACTTC
J: TRBJ2-2; size: few; V: TRBV9; D: -; CDR3: CASSLLVSGELFF; DNA: TGTGCCAGCAGCCTTCTAGTTTCCGGGGAGCTGTTTTTT
J: TRBJ1-3; size: -; V: TRBV5-6; D: -; CDR3: CASSLFGGKVNTIYF; DNA: TGTGCCAGCAGCTTGTTCGGGGGGAAGGTAAACACCATATATTTT
J: TRBJ2-1; size: few; V: TRBV5-6; D: TRBD1; CDR3: CASSLGGQGTYNEQFF; DNA: TGTGCCAGCAGCTTGGGCGGACAGGGCACCTACAATGAGCAGTTCTTC
J: TRBJ1-2; size: once; V: TRBV29-1; D: -; CDR3: CSVDSLGENGYTF; DNA: TGCAGCGTTGATAGTTTAGGAGAGAATGGCTACACCTTC
J: TRBJ1-5; size: -; V: TRBV6-5; D: -; CDR3: CASSQGLLQPQHF; DNA: TGTGCCAGCAGTCAGGGACTTCTTCAGCCCCAGCATTTT
J: TRBJ2-7; size: -; V: TRBV27; D: -; CDR3: CASSPIPLRELHEQYF; DNA: TGTGCCAGCAGTCCTATCCCCCTCAGGGAACTACACGAGCAGTACTTC
J: TRBJ2-6; size: -; V: TRBV11-2; D: TRBD1; CDR3: CASTTGTGSGANVLTF; DNA: TGTGCCAGCACCACCGGGACAGGGTCGGGGGCCAACGTCCTGACTTTC
J: TRBJ1-2; size: -; V: TRBV6-6; D: TRBD1; CDR3: CASSTTGAYGYTF; DNA: TGTGCCAGCAGCACCACAGGGGCCTATGGCTACACCTTC
J: TRBJ1-2; size: -; V: TRBV5-1; D: -; CDR3: CASSLGGLGYGYTF; DNA: TGCGCCAGCAGCTTGGGGGGGCTCGGCTATGGCTACACCTTC